The 26 T cell receptor beta chains listed next were all sequenced from one sample in a study of OX40 agonist ivuxolimab in advanced cancers. The table came from immunoSEQ multiplex PCR; TCRdb's copy has only in-frame clones and leaves some out. The table has approximately 70,000 clones, 91% seen once; the top ten hold 1% to 1.2%. The sequencing used CD4+ or CD8+ T cells sorted from blood, collected in a trial of the OX40 agonist ivuxolimab. The receptors shown here come from an adult with an advanced solid tumor such as melanoma, head and neck, liver or kidney cancer.

This rearrangement joins TRBV7-3 to TRBJ1-4, with no clear D. Germline V gene data show CDR1 as SGHTA and CDR2 as FQGTGA. With 5 bases removed from V and 7 bases from J, the gap between germline ends came to 17 bases. The CDR3 extends over 15 amino acids. This chain's CDR3 is CASSTARGQSEKLFF. The CDR3 bases are TGTGCCAGCAGCACAGCTCGAGGGCAGTCTGAAAAACTGTTTTTT.

The rearrangement uses TRBV11-2 and TRBJ2-5; the match to TRBD2 covers 10 bases. Germline CDR1 and CDR2: SGHAT and FQNNGV. Trimming removed 3 bases from V and 0 bases from J; junction bases left unmatched: 1. This CDR3 is 15 amino acids long. CDR3 DNA: TGTGCCAGCAGCTTTAGCGGGGGGAACCAAGAGACCCAGTACTTC. The encoded protein is CASSFSGGNQETQYF.

V is TRBV10-1 and J is TRBJ2-5; D gene uncertain. The CDR3 is made up of 13 amino acids. CDR1 is WNHNN and CDR2 is SYGVQD in the germline V gene (reference sequence). Deletions cut 4 bases from V and 0 bases from J, with 6 bases between. In DNA form, the CDR3 reads TGCGCCAGCAGTGCGGCAGACCAAGAGACCCAGTACTTC. The encoded protein is CASSAADQETQYF.

This clone is a singleton in its sample. The chain combines TRBV6-1 with TRBJ1-3; D unclear. CDR1 MNHNS and CDR2 SASEGT come from the germline V gene. The CDR3 has 14 amino acids. V was pared by 2 bases and J by 4 bases, with 9 bases between. This CDR3 is CASSESRAGNTIYF. CDR3 nucleotide sequence: TGTGCCAGCAGTGAAAGCCGGGCCGGAAACACCATATATTTT.

This clone appeared a single time. The chain recombines TRBV6-1 with TRBJ1-4; unclear D gene. CDR3 length equals 15 residues. The V end was cut by 1 base, the J end by 0 bases, with 6 bases between. CDR1 and CDR2 from the germline V gene are MNHNS and SASEGT. The CDR3 loop reads CASSEGHTTNEKLFF. CDR3 nucleotide sequence: TGTGCCAGCAGTGAAGGGCATACAACTAATGAAAAACTGTTTTTT.

Remarks on this clone: Relative to the germline gene, one junction end is altered; a read error may explain this. This rearrangement joins TRBV2 to TRBJ1-2; a weak D match, TRBD1 (5 bases). The CDR3 contains 16 residues. Germline CDR1 is SNHLY and CDR2 is FYNNEI. The CDR3 loop is CASSDRVLFSNSGYTF. The CDR3 coding sequence is TGTGCCAGCAGTGACAGGGTATTGTTCTCAAACTCTGGCTACACCTTC.

This clone was observed once. The chain recombines TRBV29-1 with TRBJ1-2; D perhaps matches TRBD1 (6 bases). CDR1 SQVTM and CDR2 ANQGSEA come from the germline V gene. With 4 bases removed from V and 4 bases from J, the gap between germline ends came to 16 bases. CDR3 length equals 14 residues. This CDR3 is CSVAGARSTYGYTF. DNA for the CDR3: TGCAGCGTTGCGGGGGCGAGGTCGACCTATGGCTACACCTTC.

The chain is built from TRBV9 and TRBJ2-2, with 9 positions matching TRBD2. In germline, CDR1 is SGDLS, CDR2 YYNGEE. With V trimmed by 3 bases and J by 4 bases, 7 bases remained unmatched. The CDR3 is 16 residues long. In DNA form, the CDR3 reads TGTGCCAGCAGCGGCGGCGGGGGGGCCCGCACCGGGGAGCTGTTTTTT. Translation gives CASSGGGGARTGELFF.

This chain joins TRBV27 and TRBJ1-6, with D possibly being TRBD1 (5 bases). The ends were cut back, 2 bases at V and 7 bases at J, with 9 bases in the middle. Per the germline V gene, CDR1 is MNHEY and CDR2 is SMNVEV (reference sequence). CDR3 size: 14 residues. CDR3 in amino acids: CASSLGGENSPLHF. CDR3 sequence (DNA): TGTGCCAGCAGTTTAGGGGGGGAGAATTCACCCCTCCACTTT.

V is TRBV2 and J is TRBJ1-1; TRBD1 might be the D (6 bases). The CDR3 length is 14 residues. The germline gives CDR1 SNHLY, CDR2 FYNNEI. With 6 bases removed from V and 3 bases from J, the gap between germline ends came to 14 bases. The CDR3 bases are TGTGCCAGCAGAGAGGGGGGCGCCTACACTGAAGCTTTCTTT. As protein: CASREGGAYTEAFF.

The rearrangement joins TRBV30 to TRBJ1-2; TRBD1 aligns across 7 bases. J was trimmed by 2 bases and V by 5 bases; bases with no gene match: 5. The CDR3 loop spans 13 amino acids. Germline V CDR1 and CDR2: GTSNPN, SVGIG (reference sequence). CDR3 sequence (DNA): TGTGCCTGGCGACAGGGCAGAAACTATGGCTACACCTTC. As protein: CAWRQGRNYGYTF.

The rearrangement links TRBV10-3 to TRBJ1-1; TRBD1 might be the D (5 bases). Germline V CDR1 and CDR2: ENHRY, SYGVKD. V was shortened by 4 bases and J by 5 bases, with 11 bases between the two germline ends. This CDR3 has 13 residues. The CDR3 here is CAISAGGGTEAFF. The CDR3 DNA follows: TGTGCCATCAGTGCCGGGGGTGGGACTGAAGCTTTCTTT.

J is TRBJ1-1 and V is TRBV6-6, with TRBD1 as a possible D gene (5 bases). Looked up from germline, CDR1 is MNHNY and CDR2 is SVGAGI (reference sequence). This CDR3 has 13 amino acids. Trimming took 4 bases from V and 1 from J, leaving 7 bases between them. The CDR3 here is CASSFQGNTEAFF. CDR3 DNA sequence: TGTGCCAGCAGTTTTCAGGGGAACACTGAAGCTTTCTTT.

Notes on this clone: The same CDR3 can be traced to other DNA sequences in this sample. V and J are TRBV11-3 and TRBJ1-5; D gene unclear. Germline V CDR1 and CDR2: SGHNT, YENEEA. This CDR3 is 13 amino acids long. V was cut by 3 bases and J by 5 bases, with 8 bases left in between. The CDR3 nucleotides read TGTGCCAGCAGCTTGGACGGGGATCAGCCCCAGCATTTT. Its translation is CASSLDGDQPQHF.

The rearrangement joins TRBV30 to TRBJ2-3, with TRBD2 as a possible D gene (7 bases). The CDR3 loop spans 14 amino acids. Germline V gives CDR1 GTSNPN, CDR2 SVGIG (reference sequence). V dropped 5 bases and J dropped 6 bases, with 18 bases sitting between them. This chain's CDR3 is CAWGRGGGGDTQYF. CDR3 DNA: TGTGCCTGGGGACGGGGAGGGGGAGGCGATACGCAGTATTTT.

This clone was seen a few times. The gene calls are TRBV10-2 and TRBJ2-1, with a weak D call TRBD1 (6 bases). Germline lookup yields CDR1 WSHSY and CDR2 SAAADI. The CDR3 sequence is 14 residues long. V shed 6 bases and J shed 4 bases, with 13 bases lying between them. The DNA for the CDR3 is TGCGCCAGCAGCCGGGACAACATATACAATGAGCAGTTCTTC. It specifies CASSRDNIYNEQFF.

The chain has TRBV6-5 and TRBJ2-3; 11 bases agree with TRBD2. Germline V gives CDR1 MNHEY, CDR2 SVGAGI. The junction had 8 bases not matched to a gene; V was cut back by 5 bases and J by 7 bases. The CDR3 extends over 15 amino acids. The CDR3 here is CASSTTGLAGHTQYF. The CDR3 DNA sequence: TGTGCCAGCAGTACCACTGGACTAGCGGGTCATACGCAGTATTTT.

The chain combines TRBV19 with TRBJ1-6, with TRBD1 matching 9 bases. V gave up 5 bases and J gave up 9 bases; unmatched junction bases: 20. This CDR3 contains 19 residues. Germline CDR1 is LNHDA and CDR2 is SQIVND (reference sequence). The CDR3 is CASSVSQGNTGTGRSPLHF. Written as DNA, the CDR3 is TGTGCCAGTAGTGTAAGCCAAGGCAACACCGGGACAGGGCGTTCACCCCTCCACTTT. Full variable domain (outside the CDR3, taken from reference TRBV19 and TRBJ1-6): DGGITQSPKYLFRKEGQNVTLSCEQNLNHDAMYWYRQDPGQGLRLIYYSQIVNDFQKGDIAEGYSVSREKKESFPLTVTSAQKNPTAFYLCASSVSQGNTGTGRSPLHFGNGTRLTVT.

This clone was seen only a few times. This chain links TRBV5-1 with TRBJ1-1; 11 nucleotides agree with TRBD1. The CDR3 loop spans 13 amino acids. With 1 base clipped from V and 11 bases from J, the junction kept 4 bases outside the gene matches. The germline V gene encodes CDR1 SGHRS and CDR2 YFSETQ. CDR3 in DNA: TGCGCCAGCAGCTTGACTGGGGACAGGGGGGCTTTCTTT. Translated, it gives CASSLTGDRGAFF.

This sequence joins TRBV6-1 and TRBJ1-4; TRBD1 aligns across 7 bases. Germline CDR1 is MNHNS and CDR2 is SASEGT. V shed 3 bases, J shed 8 bases, and the junction held 6 bases outside the gene matches. This CDR3 has 14 residues. This chain's CDR3 is CASSETGLLEKLFF. In DNA form, the CDR3 reads TGTGCCAGCAGTGAGACAGGGCTCTTGGAAAAACTGTTTTTT.

The chain joins TRBV5-1 to TRBJ2-2; no definite D call. The V end lost 0 bases, the J end lost 0 bases, and 9 bases lay between the germline ends. The germline V gene encodes CDR1 SGHRS and CDR2 YFSETQ. This CDR3 has 16 residues. The CDR3 DNA sequence: TGCGCCAGCAGCTTGGATACGCCTTCGAACACCGGGGAGCTGTTTTTT. Translating gives CASSLDTPSNTGELFF. Using reference TRBV5-1 and TRBJ2-2 for the parts outside the CDR3, the full variable domain is KAGVTQTPRYLIKTRGQQVTLSCSPISGHRSVSWYQQTPGQGLQFLFEYFSETQRNKGNFPGRFSGRQFSNSRSEMNVSTLELGDSALYLCASSLDTPSNTGELFFGEGSRLTVL.

The CDR3, as DNA: TGCGCCAGCCAGAGATTGGGGGGAGTCGAGACTGAAGCTTTCTTT. Encoded protein: CASQRLGGVETEAFF. This chain connects TRBV5-1 to TRBJ1-1; D is possibly TRBD1 (5 bases). Trimming stripped 7 bases from V and 5 bases from J, with 21 bases between. Germline V CDR1 and CDR2: SGHRS, YFSETQ. The CDR3 runs 15 residues.

This chain uses TRBV29-1 with TRBJ2-1; 10 bases map to TRBD2. The germline gives CDR1 SQVTM, CDR2 ANQGSEA. With V trimmed by 3 bases and J by 8 bases, 10 bases remained unmatched. CDR3 length: 15 amino acids. The CDR3 DNA reads as TGCAGCGTTGATGCCCCAGCGGGAGGGCACTATGAGCAGTTCTTC. Encoded protein: CSVDAPAGGHYEQFF.

V usage is TRBV6-5 and J usage is TRBJ1-1; 7 bases line up with TRBD1. The CDR3 totals 14 residues. Germline-derived CDR1 and CDR2 are MNHEY and SVGAGI. V gave up 8 bases and J gave up 5 bases; unmatched junction bases: 11. CDR3 sequence: CASGETGWGTEAFF. CDR3 nucleotides: TGTGCCAGCGGCGAGACAGGGTGGGGGACTGAAGCTTTCTTT.

The rearrangement uses TRBV19 and TRBJ1-2; possible D gene TRBD1, 6 bases. V was trimmed by 4 bases and J by 5 bases, leaving 11 bases between them. This CDR3 has 13 residues. Germline loops: CDR1 LNHDA, CDR2 SQIVND (reference sequence). The CDR3 loop is CASSTQGQYGYTF. CDR3 DNA: TGTGCCAGTAGTACACAGGGCCAGTATGGCTACACCTTC.

V is TRBV6-1 and J is TRBJ1-2; a weak D match, TRBD1 (5 bases). Germline CDR1 MNHNS, CDR2 SASEGT. V was cut by 7 bases and J by 4 bases, with 19 bases left in between. This CDR3 is 15 amino acids long. Here the CDR3 reads CASTFSTAGGYGYTF. The DNA of the CDR3 is TGTGCCAGCACCTTCTCGACGGCGGGGGGCTATGGCTACACCTTC.